The entry below gives a single TCR beta chain sequence along with its context. The antigen is undetermined. Germline V CDR1 and CDR2: PRHDT, FYEKMQ (reference sequence). There are 19 residues in the CDR3. V was clipped by 5 bases and J by 6 bases; unmatched bases: 13. This specimen belongs to a study of hypomethylating agent response in myelodysplastic syndrome. On the study more broadly: Of patients, 8 of 11 got azacitidine and 3 of 11 decitabine. Points from the study as a whole: Novel MDS antigen recognition by shared GLIPH2 clusters is possible but unvalidated. Control donors' ages did not match those of MDS patients.

Original processing methods: About 1.8% of roughly 160,000 clonotypes matched previously reported viral-epitope-specific VDJdb entries. The method was immunoSEQ multiplex PCR; TCRdb's version includes in-frame clones alone and lacks a portion of them. Clonal size and the V and J genes are those of that table, whereas D and trimming came from the DNA. The data hold fewer than 5,500 clones, with roughly four fifths observed a single time. The sample consisted of bone marrow, taken before or after starting hypomethylating agent treatment for myelodysplastic syndrome (not recorded which). The chain couples TRBV13 to TRBJ2-1; 16 bases fit TRBD2. The clonotype was recovered from a human donor with myelodysplastic syndrome. The DNA for the CDR3 is TGTGCCAGCAGCCCGAGTGAAGGGACTAGCGGGGGGGCTGGCAATGAGCAGTTCTTC. Translation: CASSPSEGTSGGAGNEQFF.